The present T cell receptor (beta chain) was sequenced within a study of control samples from healthy donors and cancer patients. Repertoires were generated with immunoSEQ multiplex PCR, while TCRdb's copy carries only in-frame clones and drops some. The sample records more than 25,000 clones, roughly 95% being singletons. The TCR originated in a man in his 60s in good health. The sample was blood.

CDR3 nucleotides: TGTGCCAGCAGTGGGTACGAGGGTAACACCGGGGAGCTGTTTTTT. This codes for CASSGYEGNTGELFF. The chain employs TRBV2 and TRBJ2-2; D might be TRBD2 (5 bases). The CDR3 is made up of 15 amino acids. Germline lookup yields CDR1 SNHLY and CDR2 FYNNEI. V was trimmed by 4 bases and J by 2 bases, leaving 11 bases between them.